A selection of T cell receptor beta chains follows, all from one sample in a study of Ad26.COV2.S vaccination and SARS-CoV-2 variants. Some clones are missing from TCRdb's copy, which holds only in-frame ones; the method was immunoSEQ multiplex PCR. This table holds approximately 480,000 clones, around 88% found once. The source material was peripheral blood, sampled in a trial of Ad26.COV2.S vaccine versus placebo. These receptors all stem from a person between 18 and 59 years old who received the Ad26.COV2.S COVID-19 vaccine or a placebo. CDR3s include the opening cysteine and the closing phenylalanine or tryptophan. D genes are given only for firm matches. Only some rows state a clone size, as once, few, many or a class for expanded clones.

>NA|TRBJ1-5|TRBV7-9|NA
CASSLAPGPPGNQPQHF
TGTGCCAGCAGCTTAGCGCCTGGGCCGCCGGGCAATCAGCCCCAGCATTTT
>NA|TRBJ2-7|TRBV5-1|NA
CASSLSGAYEQYF
TGCGCCAGCAGCTTGTCGGGGGCCTACGAGCAGTACTTC
>few|TRBJ1-2|TRBV5-4|NA
CASSARPLGDYGYTF
TGTGCCAGCAGCGCACGACCCTTAGGGGACTATGGCTACACCTTC
>NA|TRBJ2-1|TRBV6-5|NA
CASGARATPYNEQFF
TGTGCCAGCGGGGCACGCGCGACCCCCTACAATGAGCAGTTCTTC
>NA|TRBJ1-2|TRBV28|NA
CASSISGTAYGYTF
TGTGCCAGCAGTATCTCCGGGACGGCCTATGGCTACACCTTC
>NA|TRBJ2-1|TRBV5-1|TRBD1
CASQGTGGREQFF
TGCGCCAGCCAGGGGACAGGGGGCAGAGAGCAGTTCTTC
>NA|TRBJ2-1|TRBV6-2/TRBV6-3|NA
CASSYPQGRGNEQFF
TGTGCCAGCAGTTACCCTCAGGGGAGGGGCAATGAGCAGTTCTTC
>once|TRBJ2-7|TRBV5-1|TRBD2
CASSVGTSRSYEQYF
TGCGCCAGCAGCGTGGGGACTAGCAGGAGCTACGAGCAGTACTTC
>once|TRBJ2-7|TRBV28|TRBD2
CASTHPGVLAYSYEQYF
TGTGCCAGCACCCACCCCGGGGTACTAGCGTATTCCTACGAGCAGTACTTC
>NA|TRBJ2-2|TRBV4-3|NA
CASSQVGGELFF
TGCGCCAGCAGCCAAGTGGGGGGGGAGCTGTTTTTT
>once|TRBJ2-3|TRBV11-3|NA
CASSLSGGFGVGTDTQYF
TGTGCCAGCAGCTTATCGGGCGGGTTCGGAGTCGGCACAGATACGCAGTATTTT
>NA|TRBJ2-7|TRBV19|NA
CASSPPGRGKGQPYEQYF
TGTGCCAGTAGTCCCCCGGGCAGGGGAAAAGGCCAGCCTTACGAGCAGTACTTC
>NA|TRBJ2-5|TRBV2|NA
CASSETAGQETQYF
TGTGCCAGCAGTGAAACCGCAGGCCAAGAGACCCAGTACTTC
>once|TRBJ2-7|TRBV28|TRBD2
CANSSPGLAGPMYF
TGTGCCAACTCCTCTCCTGGACTAGCGGGCCCCATGTACTTC
>NA|TRBJ2-1|TRBV10-3|NA
CAISVEASPRFDEQFF
TGTGCCATCAGTGTTGAGGCTAGCCCGCGTTTCGATGAGCAGTTCTTC
>NA|TRBJ1-6|TRBV2|NA
CASSTTGPGNSPLHF
TGTGCCAGCAGCACAACAGGGCCTGGGAATTCACCCCTCCACTTT
>NA|TRBJ2-2|TRBV7-2|TRBD2
CASSSVAGGSTGELFF
TGTGCCAGCAGCTCGGTCGCGGGGGGCAGCACCGGGGAGCTGTTTTTT
>NA|TRBJ2-3|TRBV10-2|NA
CASSDPREDTQYF
TGCGCCAGCAGTGACCCTCGGGAAGATACGCAGTATTTT
>NA|TRBJ1-1|TRBV4-2|NA
CASSPPQGSLNTEAFF
TGTGCCAGCAGCCCACCCCAGGGTTCCCTGAACACTGAAGCTTTCTTT
>NA|TRBJ2-3|TRBV11-3|TRBD2
CASSSGIQDTQYF
TGTGCCAGCTCTAGCGGGATCCAAGATACGCAGTATTTT
>NA|TRBJ2-7|TRBV29-1|TRBD2
CSVIPSSGSSYEQYF
TGCAGCGTTATCCCGTCTAGCGGGAGTTCATACGAGCAGTACTTC
>once|TRBJ2-5|TRBV11-2|TRBD2
CASSLGTSRGETQYF
TGTGCCAGCAGCTTAGGGACTAGTAGGGGAGAGACCCAGTACTTC
>NA|TRBJ2-1|TRBV19|NA
CASSIGAARVDEQFF
TGTGCCAGTAGTATCGGAGCGGCTAGGGTCGATGAGCAGTTCTTC
>few|TRBJ1-2|TRBV6-1|TRBD1
CASSVSPGQPNYGYTF
TGTGCCAGCAGTGTCTCCCCGGGACAGCCTAACTATGGCTACACCTTC
>NA|TRBJ2-3|TRBV5-6|NA
CASSLGQKDTQYF
TGTGCCAGCAGCTTGGGGCAGAAAGATACGCAGTATTTT
>NA|TRBJ2-6|TRBV7-2|TRBD2
CASSLGGGRVSGANVLTF
TGTGCCAGCAGCTTAGGCGGCGGGAGGGTCTCTGGGGCCAACGTCCTGACTTTC
>NA|TRBJ2-4|TRBV25-1|TRBD2
CASSESPGLAGSIQYF
TGTGCCAGCAGTGAAAGCCCGGGACTAGCGGGAAGCATTCAGTACTTC
>few|TRBJ2-1|TRBV28|TRBD2
CASTLAGGVYGNEQFF
TGTGCCAGCACATTGGCGGGGGGAGTCTATGGCAATGAGCAGTTCTTC
>NA|TRBJ1-1|TRBV19|TRBD1
CASSYRGATNTEAFF
TGTGCCAGTAGTTACAGGGGCGCCACGAACACTGAAGCTTTCTTT
>NA|TRBJ1-2|TRBV5-1|NA
CASSLGTGNYGYTF
TGCGCCAGCAGCTTGGGTACGGGGAACTATGGCTACACCTTC
>NA|TRBJ2-1|TRBV5-1|NA
CASSVGNAYNEQFF
TGCGCCAGCAGTGTCGGAAACGCCTACAATGAGCAGTTCTTC
>NA|TRBJ2-1|TRBV6-5|NA
CASSYSKGVAYNEQFF
TGTGCCAGCAGTTACTCGAAAGGTGTGGCGTACAATGAGCAGTTCTTC
>NA|TRBJ1-4|TRBV28|NA
CASSLVEGRHGKLFF
TGTGCCAGCAGTTTGGTGGAGGGGAGACATGGAAAACTGTTTTTT
>NA|TRBJ1-6|TRBV25-1|NA
CASRLGAVGTNSPLHF
TGTGCCAGCAGGCTTGGGGCAGTCGGAACCAATTCACCCCTCCACTTT
>NA|TRBJ1-3|TRBV30|NA
CAWSGDSGNTIYF
TGTGCCTGGAGTGGGGACTCTGGAAACACCATATATTTT
>once|TRBJ1-2|TRBV29-1|NA
CSVSPHREHYGYTF
TGCAGCGTGTCCCCCCACAGGGAACACTATGGCTACACCTTC
>NA|TRBJ1-5|TRBV27|NA
CASSFRDRQPQHF
TGTGCCAGCAGTTTTAGGGATCGTCAGCCCCAGCATTTT
>NA|TRBJ1-1|TRBV6-1|NA
CASSDGGLNTEAFF
TGTGCCAGCAGTGATGGGGGCCTGAACACTGAAGCTTTCTTT
>few|TRBJ1-5|TRBV7-9|NA
CASSLATDNQPQHF
TGTGCCAGCAGCTTAGCTACAGATAATCAGCCCCAGCATTTT
>NA|TRBJ1-1|TRBV27|TRBD1
CASSLGVNLDRVTEAFF
TGTGCCAGCAGTCTAGGGGTAAACTTGGACAGGGTGACTGAAGCTTTCTTT
>NA|TRBJ1-1|TRBV6-1|NA
CASSEGWAGRSEAFF
TGTGCCAGCAGTGAGGGCTGGGCAGGGCGGTCTGAAGCTTTCTTT
>NA|TRBJ2-3|TRBV23-1|TRBD2
CASSQSPPPHSGCAEDTQYF
TGCGCCAGCAGTCAATCTCCGCCCCCCCATAGCGGGTGTGCTGAGGATACGCAGTATTTT
>NA|TRBJ2-1|TRBV11-3|TRBD2
CASSQGRVAGYNEQFF
TGTGCCAGCAGCCAAGGGAGGGTAGCCGGCTACAATGAGCAGTTCTTC
>NA|TRBJ1-4|TRBV6-5|NA
CASSYGGGEKLFF
TGTGCCAGTTCTTATGGGGGGGGTGAAAAACTGTTTTTT
>NA|TRBJ1-2|TRBV7-2|NA
CASSLDPPGAGQGYTF
TGTGCCAGCAGCTTAGACCCCCCCGGGGCAGGCCAAGGCTACACCTTC
>NA|TRBJ1-1|TRBV6-1|NA
CASSERVNRVWTEAFF
TGTGCCAGCAGTGAAAGGGTCAACAGGGTTTGGACTGAAGCTTTCTTT
>NA|TRBJ2-1|TRBV7-3|NA
CASSTDSLGNEQFF
TGTGCCAGCAGCACGGACTCCCTGGGGAATGAGCAGTTCTTC
>few|TRBJ2-1|TRBV5-4|TRBD1
CASSPPGQGAYNEQFF
TGTGCCAGCAGCCCTCCGGGACAGGGAGCCTACAATGAGCAGTTCTTC
>NA|TRBJ2-1|TRBV20-1|NA
CSASAGNEQFF
TGCAGTGCTAGTGCGGGGAATGAGCAGTTCTTC
>NA|TRBJ1-5|TRBV6-2/TRBV6-3|NA
CASSSRDGTANQPQHF
TGTGCCAGCAGCTCCAGGGACGGGACCGCGAATCAGCCCCAGCATTTT
>once|TRBJ2-1|TRBV7-9|NA
CASSPENSLNEQFF
TGTGCCAGCAGTCCGGAAAATAGTTTGAATGAGCAGTTCTTC
>NA|TRBJ1-1|TRBV19|NA
CASSKQGSTEAFF
TGTGCCAGTAGTAAGCAGGGGAGCACTGAAGCTTTCTTT
>few|TRBJ1-5|TRBV6-5|TRBD1
CASSYGTGSGQPQHF
TGTGCCAGCAGTTACGGGACAGGGTCTGGTCAGCCCCAGCATTTT
>NA|TRBJ1-1|TRBV11-1|TRBD1
CASSLSARGGRTEAFF
TGTGCCAGCAGCCTCAGCGCCCGAGGGGGCAGGACTGAAGCTTTCTTT